Listed below are T cell receptor beta chains from one sample, sequenced in a study of shared T cell receptors in the human thymus. Sequencing was performed with immunoSEQ multiplex PCR; in TCRdb, only in-frame clones are kept and a portion is missing. The sample has roughly 410,000 clones, just under 95% seen once. The sample comprised thymocytes. Receptors originate from a human donor. The CDR3 runs from the conserved cysteine through the conserved F or W. D genes are given only for firm matches. Some rows have no size entry. The others give once, few or many, or a class for an expanded clone.

clone_size | d_call | j_call | cdr3_length | v_call | cdr3_aa | cdr3_nt
once | TRBD2 | TRBJ2-5 | 19 | TRBV27 | CASSSLPGLAGGFQETQYF | TGTGCCAGCAGTTCTCTCCCGGGACTAGCGGGAGGATTCCAAGAGACCCAGTACTTC
NA | NA | TRBJ1-2 | 14 | TRBV14 | CASSPYGGRDGYTF | TGTGCCAGCAGCCCATACGGGGGTAGGGATGGCTACACCTTC
NA | TRBD1 | TRBJ2-1 | 13 | TRBV2 | CASTRQGRNEQFF | TGTGCCAGCACTAGACAGGGTCGCAATGAGCAGTTCTTC
NA | NA | TRBJ1-1 | 14 | TRBV29-1 | CSVERARANTEAFF | TGCAGCGTTGAACGGGCCAGGGCGAACACTGAAGCTTTCTTT
NA | NA | TRBJ2-3 | 16 | TRBV15 | CATSSLGVWSTDTQYF | TGTGCCACCAGCAGCCTAGGGGTGTGGAGCACAGATACGCAGTATTTT
NA | NA | TRBJ2-5 | 13 | TRBV4-3 | CASGRLRKETQYF | TGCGCCAGCGGGAGGTTAAGGAAAGAGACCCAGTACTTC
NA | NA | TRBJ2-4 | 18 | TRBV27 | CASSYSVLTALAKNIQYF | TGTGCCAGCAGTTATTCGGTATTGACTGCCCTTGCCAAAAACATTCAGTACTTC
NA | TRBD2 | TRBJ2-1 | 16 | TRBV28 | CASSIWREGSYNEQFF | TGTGCCAGCAGTATTTGGCGGGAGGGTTCCTACAATGAGCAGTTCTTC
NA | TRBD1 | TRBJ2-7 | 15 | TRBV6-5 | CASSYRTGLEYEQYF | TGTGCCAGCAGTTACAGGACAGGATTGGAGTACGAGCAGTACTTC
NA | TRBD1 | TRBJ1-2 | 18 | TRBV7-6 | CASSPSRDRGHHDYGYTF | TGTGCCAGCAGTCCATCCCGGGACAGGGGGCATCACGACTATGGCTACACCTTC
once | TRBD2 | TRBJ2-2 | 19 | TRBV2 | CASREQGVRLATNTGELFF | TGTGCCAGCAGGGAACAGGGCGTAAGACTAGCGACAAACACCGGGGAGCTGTTTTTT
once | NA | TRBJ2-7 | 16 | TRBV4-1 | CASSQEGRGGPYEQYF | TGCGCCAGCAGCCAAGAGGGCAGGGGGGGTCCCTACGAGCAGTACTTC
NA | NA | TRBJ2-2 | 15 | TRBV7-2 | CASSLERFHTGELFF | TGTGCCAGCAGCTTAGAGCGATTTCACACCGGGGAGCTGTTTTTT
NA | TRBD2 | TRBJ2-7 | 18 | TRBV11-2 | CASSLRLRTSGTGREQYF | TGTGCCAGCAGCTTACGTTTAAGGACTAGCGGGACGGGAAGGGAGCAGTACTTC
NA | TRBD2 | TRBJ2-7 | 15 | TRBV7-2 | CASSLAGGPNYEQYF | TGTGCCAGCAGCTTAGCGGGAGGGCCCAACTACGAGCAGTACTTC
NA | NA | TRBJ1-1 | 13 | TRBV5-1 | CASSLRRGTEAFF | TGCGCCAGCAGCTTGCGTCGGGGCACTGAAGCTTTCTTT
NA | TRBD2 | TRBJ2-1 | 14 | TRBV27 | CASSPGLAGGEQFF | TGTGCCAGCAGCCCAGGACTAGCGGGTGGTGAGCAGTTCTTC
NA | NA | TRBJ2-2 | 17 | TRBV7-3 | CASSPTGGGSDTGELFF | TGTGCCAGCAGCCCAACCGGCGGGGGCTCGGACACCGGGGAGCTGTTTTTT
NA | TRBD2 | TRBJ2-1 | 17 | TRBV4-1 | CASSQGRTSGRNNEQFF | TGCGCCAGCAGCCAAGGACGGACTAGCGGGAGGAACAATGAGCAGTTCTTC
NA | TRBD2 | TRBJ2-7 | 13 | TRBV7-2 | CASSYGGRGEQYF | TGTGCCAGCAGCTACGGCGGGAGGGGAGAGCAGTACTTC
NA | TRBD2 | TRBJ2-5 | 16 | TRBV5-5 | CASSPRGGERQETQYF | TGTGCCAGCAGCCCCCGGGGGGGGGAGCGCCAAGAGACCCAGTACTTC
NA | NA | TRBJ2-7 | 14 | TRBV18 | CASSPHNRPSQQYF | TGTGCCAGCTCACCACATAACAGACCCTCTCAGCAGTACTTC
NA | NA | TRBJ2-7 | 14 | TRBV11-2 | CASSLDLGAGEQYF | TGTGCCAGCAGCTTAGATCTGGGGGCAGGCGAGCAGTACTTC
few | NA | TRBJ1-1 | 8 | TRBV19 | CASPKAFF | TGTGCCAGCCCCAAAGCTTTCTTT
few | TRBD1 | TRBJ1-5 | 19 | TRBV28 | CASSLCRRDRGRENQPQHF | TGTGCCAGCAGTTTATGTCGCCGGGACAGGGGGCGTGAAAATCAGCCCCAGCATTTT
NA | TRBD1 | TRBJ1-5 | 18 | TRBV28 | CASSLRTGRGIGNQPQHF | TGTGCCAGCAGTCTCCGGACAGGGCGCGGGATAGGCAACCAGCCCCAGCATTTT
NA | TRBD1 | TRBJ1-2 | 14 | TRBV30 | CAWSVTGGWYGYTF | TGTGCCTGGAGTGTTACAGGGGGCTGGTATGGCTACACCTTC
NA | TRBD1 | TRBJ2-7 | 20 | TRBV28 | CASSLCAGQGAGNRTYEQYF | TGTGCCAGCAGTTTATGCGCCGGCCAGGGGGCGGGAAATAGGACCTACGAGCAGTACTTC
NA | NA | TRBJ2-5 | 14 | TRBV5-4 | CASSLRGGQETQYF | TGTGCCAGCAGCTTGAGGGGGGGTCAAGAGACCCAGTACTTC
NA | TRBD2 | TRBJ2-1 | 17 | TRBV7-3 | CASSLRGGTSTYNEQFF | TGTGCCAGCAGCTTAAGGGGCGGGACTAGCACCTACAATGAGCAGTTCTTC
NA | TRBD2 | TRBJ2-2 | 15 | TRBV6-1 | CASRVVAGRSGELFF | TGTGCCAGCAGGGTGGTAGCGGGTAGGTCCGGGGAGCTGTTTTTT
NA | NA | TRBJ1-4 | 15 | TRBV11-2 | CASSLTRDLNEKLFF | TGTGCCAGCAGCTTAACCCGAGACCTTAATGAAAAACTGTTTTTT
NA | NA | TRBJ1-2 | 12 | TRBV10-3 | CAISHGAHGYTF | TGTGCCATCAGTCATGGGGCTCACGGCTACACCTTC
once | TRBD1 | TRBJ1-5 | 12 | TRBV7-3 | CGLRGRYQPQHF | TGTGGCCTAAGGGGGCGGTATCAGCCCCAGCATTTT
NA | TRBD2 | TRBJ2-5 | 17 | TRBV5-3 | CARSPATSGKLRETQYF | TGTGCCAGAAGCCCGGCGACTAGCGGGAAGCTTCGAGAGACCCAGTACTTC
NA | TRBD2 | TRBJ2-1 | 14 | TRBV7-9 | CASSLSGGYNEQFF | TGTGCCAGCAGCTTAAGCGGGGGGTACAATGAGCAGTTCTTC
NA | TRBD1 | TRBJ1-2 | 15 | TRBV5-1 | CASSSPPGTGNGYTF | TGCGCCAGCAGCTCGCCACCAGGGACAGGGAATGGCTACACCTTC
NA | NA | TRBJ1-5 | 16 | TRBV5-4 | CASSFPGAQVGQPQHF | TGTGCCAGCAGCTTTCCCGGAGCGCAGGTGGGTCAGCCCCAGCATTTT
NA | NA | TRBJ2-6 | 15 | TRBV27 | CASTDGDSGANVLTF | TGTGCCAGCACCGACGGAGACTCTGGGGCCAACGTCCTGACTTTC
once | TRBD2 | TRBJ2-7 | 18 | TRBV28 | CASSLAPRLAGYIYEQYF | TGTGCCAGCAGTTTAGCCCCGAGACTAGCGGGGTATATCTACGAGCAGTACTTC
few | TRBD1 | TRBJ2-2 | 16 | TRBV19 | CASSTPRDRNTGELFF | TGTGCCAGTAGTACCCCCCGGGACAGAAACACCGGGGAGCTGTTTTTT
NA | NA | TRBJ2-1 | 16 | TRBV4-3 | CASPAAAESSYNEQFF | TGCGCCAGCCCCGCCGCTGCGGAGAGCTCCTACAATGAGCAGTTCTTC
NA | TRBD1 | TRBJ1-4 | 17 | TRBV7-9 | CASSRYDQGARNEKLFF | TGTGCCAGCAGCCGGTACGATCAGGGGGCGAGAAACGAAAAACTGTTTTTT
NA | NA | TRBJ2-7 | 15 | TRBV5-4 | CASSLGRFTSYEQYF | TGTGCCAGCAGCTTGGGGCGGTTCACCTCCTACGAGCAGTACTTC
NA | NA | TRBJ2-5 | 12 | TRBV15 | CATSTGPKTQYF | TGTGCCACCAGCACTGGCCCGAAGACCCAGTACTTC
NA | TRBD1 | TRBJ2-3 | 19 | TRBV30 | CAWSVQWSGQGASTDTQYF | TGTGCCTGGAGTGTACAGTGGTCCGGGCAGGGGGCTAGCACAGATACGCAGTATTTT
NA | TRBD2 | TRBJ2-5 | 16 | TRBV7-6 | CASSFSLAGQQETQYF | TGTGCCAGCAGCTTCTCCTTAGCGGGCCAACAAGAGACCCAGTACTTC
NA | NA | TRBJ1-1 | 11 | TRBV30 | CAWTNITEAFF | TGTGCCTGGACTAATATCACTGAAGCTTTCTTT